Given below is one T cell receptor beta chain in context. With 5 bases clipped from V and 8 bases from J, the junction kept 9 bases outside the gene matches. The CDR3 totals 14 residues. CDR1 is SEHNR, CDR2 FQNEAQ, per germline (reference sequence). The data belong to a study of blood T cell repertoires in COVID-19. Profiling relied on immunoSEQ multiplex PCR, and the TCRdb table lists in-frame clones only, not all of them. The sample records under 550,000 clones, 70% to 90% being singletons. The sample comprised peripheral blood. The source is a man younger than 30 with COVID-19, enrolled during active disease. The rearrangement links TRBV7-9 to TRBJ1-2; 9 nucleotides line up with TRBD1. In DNA form, the CDR3 reads TGTGCCAGCAGCCCCGGGACAGGGCTCACGGGCTACACCTTC. This sequence encodes CASSPGTGLTGYTF.